This T cell receptor (beta chain) stems from a study of T cell responses to AZD1222 COVID-19 vaccine. For the study at large: Samples with a second dose at about 4 or about 12 weeks were pooled together.

This CDR3 is built from 15 residues. Trimming pared 1 base from V and 3 bases from J, leaving 11 bases between. Germline V gives CDR1 SGHDT, CDR2 YYEEEE. Sequencing used immunoSEQ multiplex PCR; TCRdb keeps in-frame clones, though not all of them. This table has about 130,000 clones, roughly 86% appearing once. The source was peripheral blood, collected on day 0 of AZD1222 vaccination. This clonotype was obtained from an adult in good health. The chain employs TRBV5-6 and TRBJ1-5, with D maybe TRBD1 (5 bases). The CDR3 region is CASSLWDRSNQPQHF. DNA of the CDR3: TGTGCCAGCAGCTTGTGGGACCGTTCCAATCAGCCCCAGCATTTT.